Below are 28 T cell receptor beta chains sequenced from a single sample in a study of CD8 T cells in ankylosing spondylitis. TCRdb re-analysed the 5' RACE reads in MiXCR, keeping a single row per CDR3 protein. Here the sample spans fewer than 200,000 distinct CDR3 sequences, approximately 18% being singletons. The sample consisted of blood, either unsorted or a sorted T cell fraction (not recorded which). These TCRs come from a male donor under 30 with ankylosing spondylitis or in good health (not recorded which).

Many counts were recorded for this clonotype. The chain employs TRBV7-2 and TRBJ1-1, with D unclear. CDR3 size: 13 residues. Germline CDR1 is SGHTA and CDR2 is FQGNSA. Trimming cost V 5 bases and J 0 bases, with 7 bases left between them. The CDR3 bases are TGTGCCAGCAGCCCTGACATGAACACTGAAGCTTTCTTT. It is translated as CASSPDMNTEAFF.

This clonotype was counted ten times or more. The J gene is TRBJ2-1, the V gene TRBV11-2; possibly TRBD2 for D (5 bases). The germline V gene encodes CDR1 SGHAT and CDR2 FQNNGV. V was trimmed by 5 bases and J by 11 bases, leaving 16 bases between them. The CDR3 loop spans 13 amino acids. The CDR3 nucleotides are TGTGCCAGCAGCCTCCTGCGGGTGGGGAAGCAGTTCTTC. It encodes CASSLLRVGKQFF.

Regarding this clonotype: At one end, the junction sequence differs from germline, possibly due to a read error. V gene TRBV4-3 combines with J gene TRBJ2-1, with 11 bases aligning to TRBD2. There are 14 residues in the CDR3. Germline lookup yields CDR1 LGHNA and CDR2 YSLEER. In DNA form, the CDR3 reads TGCGCCAGCAGCCAAGAGCTAGCGGGAGGCTGGTTGGTCTTC. Its protein is CASSQELAGGWLVF.

This rearrangement joins TRBV12-3 or TRBV12-4 to TRBJ2-3; the match to TRBD2 covers 8 bases. V lost 2 bases to trimming and J lost 1 base; unmatched junction nucleotides: 8. This CDR3 has 17 amino acids. The CDR3 DNA reads TGTGCCAGCAGTTTACGGGTTCTAGCGGGCCGCACAGATACGCAGTATTTT. This sequence encodes CASSLRVLAGRTDTQYF.

The sample holds many counts of this clonotype. This chain links TRBV27 with TRBJ2-7, with D perhaps TRBD2 (6 bases). The CDR3 length is 14 residues. The V end was cut by 4 bases, the J end by 1 base, with 11 bases between. Germline values: CDR1 MNHEY, CDR2 SMNVEV (reference sequence). The CDR3 nucleotides are TGTGCCAGCAGTTCCCGGACTAATTCCTACGAGCAGTACGTC. This encodes CASSSRTNSYEQYV.

The chain joins TRBV28 to TRBJ2-7; D is unclear. This CDR3 is built from 15 residues. The V end was cut by 1 base, the J end by 0 bases, with 10 bases between. In germline, CDR1 is MDHEN, CDR2 SYDVKM. The CDR3 region has the DNA TGTGCCAGCAGTTTATACGGCGGAAACTCCTACGAGCAGTACTTC. Its translation: CASSLYGGNSYEQYF.

This clonotype was seen ten or more times. The rearrangement joins TRBV3-1 to TRBJ2-2; TRBD2 agrees at 9 bases. Germline CDR1 reads LGHDT; CDR2 reads YNNKEL (reference sequence). The junction had 11 bases not matched to a gene; V was cut back by 5 bases and J by 10 bases. CDR3 size: 15 residues. The CDR3 bases are TGTGCCAGCAGCGTAGAACCGGGACTAGCTGTGGAGCTGTTTTTT. Amino acid sequence: CASSVEPGLAVELFF.

This rearrangement joins TRBV29-1 to TRBJ2-7; TRBD2 aligns across 12 bases. J was trimmed by 4 bases and V by 8 bases; bases with no gene match: 6. The CDR3 is made up of 13 amino acids. CDR1 is SQVTM and CDR2 is ANQGSEA in the germline V gene. The CDR3 sequence is CSTKTSGSYEQYF. CDR3 nucleotide sequence: TGCAGCACGAAGACTAGCGGGAGTTACGAGCAGTACTTC.

This clonotype was seen ten or more times. This chain uses TRBV12-3 or TRBV12-4 with TRBJ2-7; D is unresolved. Trimming shortened V by 2 bases and J by 5 bases, and 10 bases separated the two germline ends. The CDR3 length is 13 residues. The CDR3 DNA reads as TGTGCCAGCAGTTTAAGAAGAGACCACGAGCAGTACGTC. Translation: CASSLRRDHEQYV.

This clonotype came up many times. This chain connects TRBV2 to TRBJ2-7, with 10 bases aligning to TRBD1. CDR1 and CDR2 from the germline V gene are SNHLY and FYNNEI. CDR3 size: 15 residues. The V gene end was trimmed by 6 bases and the J gene end by 5 bases; junction bases not matched to a gene: 10. For the CDR3, the DNA is TGTGCCAGCAGCGAGCCGGGACAGGGGTTCAACGAGCAGTACTTC. Translating gives CASSEPGQGFNEQYF.

This clonotype was detected ten times or more. Mismatch with germline at one junction end may stem from a read error. V and J are TRBV7-3 and TRBJ2-2, with D uncertain. The CDR3 is 11 residues long. Germline CDR1 SGHTA, CDR2 FQGTGA. The CDR3 sequence: CASSSTGELFF. The CDR3 nucleotides are TGCGCCAGCAGTTCCACCGGGGAGCTGTTTTTT.

This clonotype occurred many times. V is TRBV7-2 and J is TRBJ2-7, with D hard to call. Germline CDR1 and CDR2: SGHTA and FQGNSA. There are 12 residues in the CDR3. V was cut by 3 bases and J by 1 base, with 4 bases left in between. The CDR3 nucleotides read TGTGCCAGCAGCTTTGGTTCCTACGAGCAGTACTTC. Protein sequence: CASSFGSYEQYF. Combining the CDR3 with reference TRBV7-2 and TRBJ2-7 gives the whole variable domain GAGVSQSPSNKVTEKGKDVELRCDPISGHTALYWYRQSLGQGLEFLIYFQGNSAPDKSGLPSDRFSAERTGGSVSTLTIQRTQQEDSAVYLCASSFGSYEQYFGPGTRLTVT.

This clonotype was recorded many times. V is TRBV7-8 and J is TRBJ2-2, with 7 bases that match TRBD2. The CDR3 length is 15 residues. The germline V gene encodes CDR1 SGHVS and CDR2 FQNEAQ. The J segment lost 0 bases and the V segment lost 6 bases, leaving 4 bases of the junction unmatched. The CDR3 region has the DNA TGTGCCAGCAGATCGGCGGGAGCGAACACCGGGGAGCTGTTTTTT. Translating gives CASRSAGANTGELFF.

This clonotype was seen at least ten times. The rearrangement uses TRBV10-3 and TRBJ2-5; TRBD1 aligns across 7 bases. The germline V gene has CDR1 ENHRY and CDR2 SYGVKD. J was trimmed by 3 bases and V by 6 bases; bases with no gene match: 4. The CDR3 length is 13 residues. This CDR3 reads CAIRGTDKETQYF. In DNA form, the CDR3 reads TGTGCCATCAGAGGGACAGACAAAGAGACCCAGTACTTC.

This clonotype was observed at least ten times. The chain recombines TRBV6-6 with TRBJ2-7; D gene unclear. The CDR3 loop spans 11 amino acids. Germline lookup yields CDR1 MNHNY and CDR2 SVGAGI (reference sequence). Trimming cost V 4 bases and J 1 base, with 2 bases left between them. CDR3 nucleotides: TGTGCCAGCAGTTGGTCCTACGAGCAGTACTTC. Encoded protein: CASSWSYEQYF.

This clonotype was counted between two and nine times. This rearrangement joins TRBV7-9 to TRBJ1-1; 8 bases map to TRBD1. This CDR3 spans 16 amino acids. Looked up from germline, CDR1 is SEHNR and CDR2 is FQNEAQ (reference sequence). V lost 5 bases to trimming and J lost 3 bases; unmatched junction nucleotides: 11. Here the CDR3 reads CASSTQRGTGDTEAFF. The CDR3 DNA follows: TGTGCCAGCAGCACCCAACGGGGGACAGGAGACACTGAAGCTTTCTTT.

This clonotype was picked up one time. The chain recombines TRBV11-2 with TRBJ2-3; D unclear. The CDR3 runs to 15 residues. V was shortened by 1 base and J by 10 bases, with 18 bases between the two germline ends. The germline gives CDR1 SGHAT, CDR2 FQNNGV. The CDR3 here is CASSLGFSTSNAQYF. The CDR3 DNA is TGTGCCAGCAGCTTAGGGTTCTCAACGTCGAATGCGCAGTATTTT.

There are many counts of this clonotype. The CDR3 bases are TGTGCCATCAGTGAGTCCACCTACGAGCAGTACTTC. Translated: CAISESTYEQYF. The chain employs TRBV10-3 and TRBJ2-7; D not resolved. The CDR3 is 12 residues long. Trimming took off 0 bases at V and 2 bases at J, with 2 bases between the two ends. The germline V gene has CDR1 ENHRY and CDR2 SYGVKD.

This clonotype came up many times. One end of the junction varies from germline; a read error may be responsible. The chain is built from TRBV18 and TRBJ2-6; D is unclear. The CDR3 length is 17 residues. Germline CDR1 reads KGHSH; CDR2 reads LQKENI. The CDR3 reads CASSPLPIPSGANVLTF. The CDR3 bases are TGTGCGAGCTCACCATTACCCATCCCCTCTGGGGCCAACGTCCTGACTTTC.

The rearrangement links TRBV10-2 to TRBJ1-1; weak D call: TRBD1 (5 bases). The CDR3 loop spans 13 amino acids. The V end was cut by 0 bases, the J end by 11 bases, with 13 bases between. CDR1 is WSHSY and CDR2 is SAAADI in the germline V gene. For the CDR3, the DNA is TGCGCCAGCAGTGAGTCTAGGGGAAGTGAGGCTTTCTTT. This translates into CASSESRGSEAFF.

The chain carries TRBV7-8 and TRBJ2-1; TRBD2 aligns across 12 bases. Germline V CDR1 and CDR2: SGHVS, FQNEAQ. Losses at the gene ends were 4 bases for V and 2 bases for J; bases not matched to a gene: 3. The CDR3 is made up of 16 amino acids. Here the CDR3 DNA reads TGTGCCAGCAGCTCAAGACTAGCGGGAGCCTACAATGAGCAGTTCTTC. This sequence encodes CASSSRLAGAYNEQFF. Complete variable domain (other parts from reference TRBV7-8 and TRBJ2-1): GAGVSQSPRYKVAKRGQDVALRCDPISGHVSLFWYQQALGQGPEFLTYFQNEAQLDKSGLPSDRFFAERPEGSVSTLKIQRTQQEDSAVYLCASSSRLAGAYNEQFFGPGTRLTVL.

The V and J genes are TRBV27 and TRBJ2-2; D remains unclear. The V end lost 0 bases, the J end lost 1 base, and 3 bases lay between the germline ends. This CDR3 is built from 14 residues. Germline CDR1 MNHEY, CDR2 SMNVEV (reference sequence). The CDR3 sequence is CASSLSKNTGELFF. The CDR3 DNA reads TGTGCCAGCAGTTTATCTAAGAACACCGGGGAGCTGTTTTTT.

This clonotype was detected many times. The chain couples TRBV6-5 to TRBJ1-2; weak D call: TRBD1 (5 bases). The CDR3 is 15 residues long. CDR1 is MNHEY and CDR2 is SVGAGI in the germline V gene. V was shortened by 5 bases and J by 0 bases, with 13 bases between the two germline ends. DNA for the CDR3: TGTGCCAGCAGTCCGGGCCGGGGGTCTAACTATGGCTACACCTTC. Amino acids: CASSPGRGSNYGYTF.

This clonotype was seen at least ten times. The chain uses TRBV15 and TRBJ2-2; D call uncertain. Germline V gene sequence: CDR1 LNHNV, CDR2 YYDKDF (reference sequence). This CDR3 is built from 14 residues. V gave up 7 bases and J gave up 2 bases, with 11 bases separating them. The CDR3: CATTDGINTGELFF. The CDR3, as DNA: TGTGCCACCACGGACGGAATCAACACCGGGGAGCTGTTTTTT.

This clonotype was counted many times. V and J are TRBV27 and TRBJ2-1; perhaps TRBD2 as D (5 bases). Germline V gene lookup returns CDR1 MNHEY and CDR2 SMNVEV (reference sequence). The CDR3 is made up of 12 amino acids. Deletions cut 6 bases from V and 6 bases from J, with 9 bases between. The CDR3 coding sequence is TGTGCCAGCAGACTAGGCGGCAATGAGCAGTTCTTC. Translating it yields CASRLGGNEQFF.

This clonotype was detected ten times or more. The rearrangement links TRBV29-1 to TRBJ2-7; 9 bases are shared with TRBD1. Per the germline V gene, CDR1 is SQVTM and CDR2 is ANQGSEA. Trimming at V came to 4 bases and at J to 4 bases, leaving 8 bases not matched to a gene. This CDR3 region has 14 residues. Here the CDR3 DNA reads TGCAGCGTTGGTCCGGGACAGGGCGTTTACGAGCAGTACTTC. This sequence encodes CSVGPGQGVYEQYF.

There are many counts of this clonotype. The chain carries TRBV12-3 or TRBV12-4 and TRBJ2-3; D is possibly TRBD1 or TRBD2 (7 bases each). This CDR3 has 14 residues. V shed 11 bases and J shed 2 bases, with 17 bases lying between them. CDR3 amino acids: CAGQGGEATDTQYF. The CDR3 region has the DNA TGTGCCGGGCAGGGGGGGGAGGCCACAGATACGCAGTATTTT.

Many counts were recorded for this clonotype. The V and J genes are TRBV12-3 or TRBV12-4 and TRBJ1-6; D ambiguous. Trimming removed 5 bases from V and 9 bases from J, with 17 bases in between. This CDR3 has 15 residues. The DNA for the CDR3 is TGTGCCAGCAGTCCCACAGCCTTTCAGAGTTCACCCCTCCACTTT. This codes for CASSPTAFQSSPLHF.